This TCR beta chain stems from a study of shared clonotypes between healthy human individuals. Points from the study as a whole: In general, naive subsets displayed greater estimated richness than memory subsets did.

V was shortened by 5 bases and J by 4 bases, with 3 bases between the two germline ends. The CDR3 spans 11 residues. The germline V gene has CDR1 SGHVS and CDR2 FNYEAQ. Replicate sorted-subset PCRs were loaded with roughly 200 ng DNA, about 30,000 T cell genomes. The method was immunoSEQ multiplex PCR; TCRdb's version includes in-frame clones alone and lacks a portion of them. Of fewer than 1.4 million clones in the sample, approximately 80% are singletons; the top ten hold around 0.61%. Donors comprised healthy HIV-negative adults lacking recent acute infections or vaccinations. Of note for this clone: Antigen unknown.

The receptor was isolated from a man between 18 and 35 years old in good health. Some clones in this sample may be carry-over from other donors' samples. V is TRBV7-6 and J is TRBJ2-1; D gene ambiguous. Input material: memory CD4+ T cells from PBMCs. The subset denotes: CD45RA-negative fraction. CDR3 in DNA: TGTGCCAGCAGCGGATACAATGAGCAGTTCTTC. It specifies CASSGYNEQFF.